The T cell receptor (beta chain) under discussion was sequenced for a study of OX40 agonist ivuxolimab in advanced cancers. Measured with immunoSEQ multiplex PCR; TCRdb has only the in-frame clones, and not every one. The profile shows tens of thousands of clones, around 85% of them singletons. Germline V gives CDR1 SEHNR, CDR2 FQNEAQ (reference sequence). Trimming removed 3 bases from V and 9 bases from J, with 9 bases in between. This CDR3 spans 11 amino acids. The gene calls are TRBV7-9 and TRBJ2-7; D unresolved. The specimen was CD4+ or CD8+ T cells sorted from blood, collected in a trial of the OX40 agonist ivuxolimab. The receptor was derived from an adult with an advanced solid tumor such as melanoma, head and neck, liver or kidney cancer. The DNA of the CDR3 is TGTGCCAGCAGCTTCGATTTTGTGCAGTACTTC. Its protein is CASSFDFVQYF.